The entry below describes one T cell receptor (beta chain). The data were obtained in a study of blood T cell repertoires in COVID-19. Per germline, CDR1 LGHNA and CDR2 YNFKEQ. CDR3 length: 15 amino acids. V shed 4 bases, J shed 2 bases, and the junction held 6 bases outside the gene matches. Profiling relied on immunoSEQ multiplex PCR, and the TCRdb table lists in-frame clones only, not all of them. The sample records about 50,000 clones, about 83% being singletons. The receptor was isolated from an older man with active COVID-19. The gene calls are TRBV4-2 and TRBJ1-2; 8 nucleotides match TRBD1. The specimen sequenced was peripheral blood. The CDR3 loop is CASSRERQGNYGYTF. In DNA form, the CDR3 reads TGTGCCAGCAGCCGAGAGAGACAGGGGAACTATGGCTACACCTTC.